These T cell receptor beta chains were read from a single sample in a study of shared clonotypes between healthy human individuals. The protocol was immunoSEQ multiplex PCR, while the TCRdb copy is restricted to in-frame clones and leaves out a portion. Among 450,000 to 500,000 clones listed, 81% were seen once. Input material: PBMCs. Source of these receptors: a woman in her thirties or forties in good health. Some clones in this sample may be carry-over from other donors' samples. Both conserved end residues are part of each CDR3. Fields, in order: V gene, J gene, CDR3 protein.

>TRBV5-5|TRBJ2-1
CASSMGLAGGEQFF
>TRBV15|TRBJ1-4
CATSRDLGENEKLFF
>TRBV11-2|TRBJ1-1
CASSLDLGFRAFF
>TRBV9|TRBJ2-1
CASSFRTGSSYNEQFF
>TRBV30|TRBJ2-6
CAWSKPRSGANVLTF
>TRBV29-1|TRBJ2-2
CSVEGSGELFF
>TRBV30|TRBJ2-7
CAWSMGLAYEQYF
>TRBV18|TRBJ2-3
CASSPNGVSLKGTDTQYF
>TRBV6-5|TRBJ2-3
CASSRGQGTDTQYF
>TRBV19|TRBJ1-3
CASRVSQGNSGNTIYF
>TRBV25-1|TRBJ2-5
CASSDGGWETQYF
>TRBV9|TRBJ2-1
CASSLDSPYNEQFF
>TRBV27|TRBJ2-1
CATRGFSYNEQFF
>TRBV11-2|TRBJ1-5
CASSLGTGLNQPQHF
>TRBV13|TRBJ2-2
CASSPRGLAGETGELFF
>TRBV14|TRBJ2-7
CASQRTGEVSYEQYF
>TRBV29-1|TRBJ2-1
CSVGAPYNEQFF
>TRBV28|TRBJ2-1
CASRSLSGSSYNEQFF
>TRBV27|TRBJ2-1
CASRNRGQVFRKTDEQFF
>TRBV28|TRBJ2-1
CASSSRNEQFF
>TRBV2|TRBJ1-5
CASSSRESNQPQHF